This TCR beta chain was retrieved from a study of cytomegalovirus exposure and HLA in healthy donors. Across the whole study: Prior work identified 95 million to 120 million unique TCR beta sequences in 150 million to 200 million T cells.

This clone showed up just once. What it binds is unknown. The PCR was carried out with 60 Vbeta primers and 13 Jbeta primers. Produced via immunoSEQ multiplex PCR; TCRdb's table is partial and in-frame only. In the table there are some 120,000 clones, roughly 79% of which are singletons. This CDR3 has 9 amino acids. Germline CDR1 SEHNR, CDR2 FQNEAQ (reference sequence). V lost 10 bases and J lost 6, with 5 bases in between. Study outcomes and limitations: In a later analysis, CMV-associated beta chains were mostly HLA-associated, it appeared. The records held CMV serostatus as the only immune exposure information.

The gene calls are TRBV7-9 and TRBJ2-3; D call uncertain. The clonotype comes from a man under 40 in good health and CMV-seronegative. Material for sequencing was PBMCs. The CDR3 sequence is CATQDTQYF. The CDR3, as DNA: TGTGCCACTCAGGATACGCAGTATTTT.